This T cell receptor beta chain comes out of a study of identical twins. TCRdb processed the 5' RACE reads anew with MiXCR; each CDR3 protein has one entry. The sample lists around 490,000 distinct CDR3 sequences, more than 13% occurring once. Whole-study findings and limits: Analyses of zero insertions could, in part, be confounded by invariant MAIT and iNKT cells.

About this clonotype itself: Its antigen is not identified.

The V gene lost 3 bases and the J gene lost 0 bases, with 10 bases spanning the gap. The CDR3 is made up of 15 amino acids. These sequences were also reported in another study, on yellow fever vaccine responses in identical twins.

The V and J genes are TRBV12-3 or TRBV12-4 and TRBJ2-3, with D unclear. This TCR came from a woman younger than 30 in good health. Sequencing was performed on CD4+ T cells sorted from blood. The CDR3 nucleotides read TGTGCCAGCAGTTTTCGGTCCCTCAGCACAGATACGCAGTATTTT. Translated: CASSFRSLSTDTQYF.